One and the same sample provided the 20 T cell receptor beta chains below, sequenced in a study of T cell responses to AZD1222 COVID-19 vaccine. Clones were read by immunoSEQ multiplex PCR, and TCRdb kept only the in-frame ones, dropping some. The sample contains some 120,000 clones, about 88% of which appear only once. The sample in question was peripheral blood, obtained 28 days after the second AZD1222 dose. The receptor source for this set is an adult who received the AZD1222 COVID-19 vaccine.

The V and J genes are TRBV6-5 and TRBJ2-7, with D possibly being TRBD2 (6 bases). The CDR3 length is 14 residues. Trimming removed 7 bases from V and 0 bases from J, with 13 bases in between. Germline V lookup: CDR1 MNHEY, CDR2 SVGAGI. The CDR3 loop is CASMAGGSSYEQYF. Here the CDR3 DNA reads TGTGCCAGCATGGCTGGGGGGTCCTCCTACGAGCAGTACTTC.

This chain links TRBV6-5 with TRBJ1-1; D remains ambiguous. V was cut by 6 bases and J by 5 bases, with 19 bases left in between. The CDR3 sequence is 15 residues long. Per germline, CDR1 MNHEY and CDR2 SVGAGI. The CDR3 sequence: CASRGRRAGLTEAFF. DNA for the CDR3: TGTGCCAGCAGGGGCAGAAGGGCTGGTTTGACTGAAGCTTTCTTT.

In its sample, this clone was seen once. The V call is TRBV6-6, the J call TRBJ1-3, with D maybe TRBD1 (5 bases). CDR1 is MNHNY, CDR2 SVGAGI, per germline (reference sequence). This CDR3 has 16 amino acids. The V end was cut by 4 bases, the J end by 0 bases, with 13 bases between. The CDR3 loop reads CASSFRDGNSGNTIYF. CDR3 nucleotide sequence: TGTGCCAGCAGTTTCCGGGACGGCAACTCTGGAAACACCATATATTTT.

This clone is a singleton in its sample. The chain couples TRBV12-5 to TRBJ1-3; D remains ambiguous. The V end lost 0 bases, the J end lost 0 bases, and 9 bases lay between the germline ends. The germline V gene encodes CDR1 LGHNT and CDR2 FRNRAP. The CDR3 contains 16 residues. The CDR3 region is CASGLVIGNSGNTIYF. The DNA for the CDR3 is TGTGCTAGTGGTTTGGTAATAGGGAACTCTGGAAACACCATATATTTT.

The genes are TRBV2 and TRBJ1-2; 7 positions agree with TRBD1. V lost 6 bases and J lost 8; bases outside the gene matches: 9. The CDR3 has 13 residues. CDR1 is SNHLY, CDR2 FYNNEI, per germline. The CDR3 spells CASRADRAEGYTF. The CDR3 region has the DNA TGTGCCAGCAGAGCTGACAGGGCTGAAGGCTACACCTTC.

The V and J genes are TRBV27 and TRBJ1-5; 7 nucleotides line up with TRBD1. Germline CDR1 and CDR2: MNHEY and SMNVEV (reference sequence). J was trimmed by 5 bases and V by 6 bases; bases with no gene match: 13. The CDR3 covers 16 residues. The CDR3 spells CASRSGSRTGHQPQHF. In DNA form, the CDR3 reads TGTGCCAGCAGAAGCGGCAGCCGGACAGGACATCAGCCCCAGCATTTT.

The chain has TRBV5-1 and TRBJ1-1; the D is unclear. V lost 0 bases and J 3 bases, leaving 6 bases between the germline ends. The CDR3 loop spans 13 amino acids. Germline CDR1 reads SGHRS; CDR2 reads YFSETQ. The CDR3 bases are TGCGCCAGCAGCTTGGGCTGGGACACTGAAGCTTTCTTT. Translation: CASSLGWDTEAFF.

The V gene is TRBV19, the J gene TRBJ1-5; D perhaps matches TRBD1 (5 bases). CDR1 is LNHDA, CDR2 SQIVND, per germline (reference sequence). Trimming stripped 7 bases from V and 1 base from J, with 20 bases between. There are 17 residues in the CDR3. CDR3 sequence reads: CASTIPAGRDSNQPQHF. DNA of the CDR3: TGTGCCAGTACCATCCCCGCAGGCAGGGACAGCAATCAGCCCCAGCATTTT. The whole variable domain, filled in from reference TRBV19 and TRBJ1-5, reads DGGITQSPKYLFRKEGQNVTLSCEQNLNHDAMYWYRQDPGQGLRLIYYSQIVNDFQKGDIAEGYSVSREKKESFPLTVTSAQKNPTAFYLCASTIPAGRDSNQPQHFGDGTRLSIL.

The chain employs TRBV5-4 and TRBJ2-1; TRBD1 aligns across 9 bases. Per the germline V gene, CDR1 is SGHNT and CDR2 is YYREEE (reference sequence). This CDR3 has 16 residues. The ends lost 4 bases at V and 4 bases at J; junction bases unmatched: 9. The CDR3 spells CASSPRGQGRYNEQFF. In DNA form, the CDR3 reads TGTGCCAGCAGCCCCCGGGGACAGGGCCGATACAATGAGCAGTTCTTC.

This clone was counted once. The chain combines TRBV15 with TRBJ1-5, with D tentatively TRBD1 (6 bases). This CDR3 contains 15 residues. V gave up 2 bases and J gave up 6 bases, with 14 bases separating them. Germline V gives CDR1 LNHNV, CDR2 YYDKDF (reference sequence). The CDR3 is CATSRRLGGFQPQHF. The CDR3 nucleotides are TGTGCCACCAGCAGAAGGTTGGGGGGCTTTCAGCCCCAGCATTTT.

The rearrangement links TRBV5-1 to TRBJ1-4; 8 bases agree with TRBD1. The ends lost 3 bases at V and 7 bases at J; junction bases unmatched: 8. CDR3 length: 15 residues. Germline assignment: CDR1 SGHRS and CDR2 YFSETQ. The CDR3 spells CASSWGTGRTEKLFF. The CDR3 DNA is TGCGCCAGCAGCTGGGGGACAGGTCGGACTGAAAAACTGTTTTTT.

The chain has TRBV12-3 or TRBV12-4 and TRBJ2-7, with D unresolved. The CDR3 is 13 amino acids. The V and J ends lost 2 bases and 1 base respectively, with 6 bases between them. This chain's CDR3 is CASSLQYSYEQYF. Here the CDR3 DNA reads TGTGCCAGCAGTTTACAGTATTCCTACGAGCAGTACTTC.

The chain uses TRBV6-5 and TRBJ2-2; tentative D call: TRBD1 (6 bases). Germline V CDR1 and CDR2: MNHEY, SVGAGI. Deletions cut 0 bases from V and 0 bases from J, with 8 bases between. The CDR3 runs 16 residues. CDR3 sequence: CASSYSGTSNTGELFF. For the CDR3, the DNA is TGTGCCAGCAGTTACTCGGGGACATCGAACACCGGGGAGCTGTTTTTT.

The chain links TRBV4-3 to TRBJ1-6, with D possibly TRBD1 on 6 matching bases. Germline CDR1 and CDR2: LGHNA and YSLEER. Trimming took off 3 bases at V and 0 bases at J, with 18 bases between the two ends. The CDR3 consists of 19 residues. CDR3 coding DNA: TGCGCCAGCAGCCAGGGGGGGGCAGGGCTAAGCTCCTATAATTCACCCCTCCACTTT. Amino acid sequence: CASSQGGAGLSSYNSPLHF.

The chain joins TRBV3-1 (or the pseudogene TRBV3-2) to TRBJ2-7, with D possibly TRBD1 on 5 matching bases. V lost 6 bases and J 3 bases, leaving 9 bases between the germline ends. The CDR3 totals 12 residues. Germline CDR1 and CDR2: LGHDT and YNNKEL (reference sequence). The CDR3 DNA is TGTGCCAGCAGTCATCAGGGCTACGAGCAGTACTTC. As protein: CASSHQGYEQYF.

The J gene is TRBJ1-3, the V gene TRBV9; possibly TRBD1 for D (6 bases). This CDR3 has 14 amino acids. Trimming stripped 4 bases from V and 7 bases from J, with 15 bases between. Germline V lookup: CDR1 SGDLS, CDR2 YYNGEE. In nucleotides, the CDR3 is TGTGCCAGCAGCAGGGGGACTGACCCCAACACCATATATTTT. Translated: CASSRGTDPNTIYF. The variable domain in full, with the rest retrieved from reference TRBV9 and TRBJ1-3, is DSGVTQTPKHLITATGQRVTLRCSPRSGDLSVYWYQQSLDQGLQFLIQYYNGEERAKGNILERFSAQQFPDLHSELNLSSLELGDSALYFCASSRGTDPNTIYFGEGSWLTVV.

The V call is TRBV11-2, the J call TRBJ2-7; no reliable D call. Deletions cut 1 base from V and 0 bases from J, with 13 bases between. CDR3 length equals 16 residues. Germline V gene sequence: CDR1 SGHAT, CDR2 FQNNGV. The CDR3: CASSLAPTMSSYEQYF. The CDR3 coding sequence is TGTGCCAGCAGCTTAGCTCCCACAATGAGCTCCTACGAGCAGTACTTC.

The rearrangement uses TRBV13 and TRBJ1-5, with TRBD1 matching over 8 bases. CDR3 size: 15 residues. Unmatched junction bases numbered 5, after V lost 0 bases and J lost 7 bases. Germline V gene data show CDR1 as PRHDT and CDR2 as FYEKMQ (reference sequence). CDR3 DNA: TGTGCCAGCAGCTTAGGAGACAGGGGTGGCCAGCCCCAGCATTTT. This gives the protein CASSLGDRGGQPQHF.

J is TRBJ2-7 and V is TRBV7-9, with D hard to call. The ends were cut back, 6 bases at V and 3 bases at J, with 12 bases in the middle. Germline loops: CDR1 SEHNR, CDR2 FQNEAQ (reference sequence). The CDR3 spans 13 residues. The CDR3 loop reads CASSYRPLYEQYF. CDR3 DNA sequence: TGTGCCAGCAGTTATAGGCCCCTCTACGAGCAGTACTTC.

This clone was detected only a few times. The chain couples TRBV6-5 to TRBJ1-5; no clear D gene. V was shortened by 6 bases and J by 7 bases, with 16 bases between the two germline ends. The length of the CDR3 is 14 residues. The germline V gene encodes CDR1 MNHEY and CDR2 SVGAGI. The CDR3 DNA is TGTGCCAGCAGGCTTACGGATATGGGGCAGCCCCAGCATTTT. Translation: CASRLTDMGQPQHF.